This TCR beta chain was found in a study of OX40 agonist ivuxolimab in advanced cancers. Whole-study context: Ivuxolimab, which is an agonistic anti-OX40 (CD134) antibody, was administered to the patients.

General observations from the study: There was clonal expansion of CD4+ and CD8+ blood T cells by week 6 at 0.1 to 3.0 mg/kg.

Trimming stripped 2 bases from V and 8 bases from J, with 9 bases between. Germline V gene data show CDR1 as MNHEY and CDR2 as SMNVEV (reference sequence). This CDR3 is built from 13 residues. This clone was observed a single time. Its target is not known. Repertoires were generated with immunoSEQ multiplex PCR, while TCRdb's copy carries only in-frame clones and drops some. The sample has about 120,000 clones; around 87% are singletons. The cohort excluded patients with autoimmune disease history or systemic immunosuppression. Samples of blood were obtained at baseline, on cycle 4 day 1, and on cycle 7 day 1.

The V gene is TRBV27, the J gene TRBJ1-4; D call uncertain. This receptor was identified in an adult with an advanced solid tumor such as melanoma, head and neck, liver or kidney cancer. Sequencing used CD4+ or CD8+ T cells sorted from blood, obtained in a trial of the OX40 agonist ivuxolimab. The CDR3 DNA reads TGTGCCAGCAGTTTACCCCACTCGGAAAAACTGTTTTTT. This encodes CASSLPHSEKLFF.